These 30 T cell receptor beta chains came from one sample sequenced in a study of blood T cell repertoires in COVID-19 (dated by TCRdb to 2019 to 2021). Receptors were amplified or captured by the immunoSEQ multiplex PCR assay. Drawn from immuneACCESS, this table holds only the in-frame rearrangements with V and J called that TCRdb kept. Clones are partly lost; checked studies trace under half to an unresolved V gene and leave the rest unexplained. Across this sample there are roughly 60,000 clones, with roughly 85% seen only once. The top ten clones comprise roughly 13% of the sample. Sample: peripheral blood. These receptors originate from a human donor in a cohort sampled during active COVID-19.

The chain links TRBV18 to TRBJ1-6; D gene unclear. V was shortened by 6 bases and J by 8 bases, with 11 bases between the two germline ends. This CDR3 spans 13 amino acids. CDR1 is KGHSH, CDR2 LQKENI, per germline. CDR3 sequence (DNA): TGTGCCAGCTCGCGGGTTCGGGATTCACCCCTCCACTTT. It encodes CASSRVRDSPLHF.

This chain joins TRBV6-2 or TRBV6-3 and TRBJ2-7, with TRBD1 identical over 7 bases. The CDR3 runs 13 residues. Unmatched junction bases numbered 2, after V lost 4 bases and J lost 2 bases. CDR1 is MNHEY and CDR2 is SVGEGT in the germline V gene. The CDR3 coding sequence is TGTGCCAGCAGTTCCGACAGGGCCTACGAGCAGTACTTC. Translation: CASSSDRAYEQYF.

The chain is built from TRBV19 and TRBJ2-1; 7 bases align to TRBD1. Germline V gives CDR1 LNHDA, CDR2 SQIVND (reference sequence). CDR3 length equals 16 residues. The V segment lost 5 bases and the J segment 6 bases; nucleotides outside the gene matches: 13. CDR3 sequence: CASSPLRDSRVNEQFF. CDR3 nucleotides: TGTGCCAGTAGTCCCCTCCGGGACAGTAGAGTCAATGAGCAGTTCTTC.

This chain links TRBV5-1 with TRBJ2-7, with TRBD1 identical over 10 bases. J was trimmed by 0 bases and V by 4 bases; bases with no gene match: 4. The CDR3 totals 15 residues. CDR1 is SGHRS and CDR2 is YFSETQ in the germline V gene. The CDR3 sequence: CASSPDRGSSYEQYF. The CDR3 region has the DNA TGCGCCAGCAGCCCGGACAGGGGGAGCTCCTACGAGCAGTACTTC. Complete variable domain (other parts from reference TRBV5-1 and TRBJ2-7): KAGVTQTPRYLIKTRGQQVTLSCSPISGHRSVSWYQQTPGQGLQFLFEYFSETQRNKGNFPGRFSGRQFSNSRSEMNVSTLELGDSALYLCASSPDRGSSYEQYFGPGTRLTVT.

V usage is TRBV5-1 and J usage is TRBJ1-6; D remains ambiguous. Trimming removed 0 bases from V and 9 bases from J, with 7 bases in between. The CDR3 length is 13 residues. In germline, CDR1 is SGHRS, CDR2 YFSETQ. CDR3 bases: TGCGCCAGCAGCTTGGATGTTAGTTCACCCCTCCACTTT. Protein: CASSLDVSSPLHF.

This chain uses TRBV30 with TRBJ2-6; no firm D call. The CDR3 contains 15 residues. Germline V gene lookup returns CDR1 GTSNPN and CDR2 SVGIG (reference sequence). V shed 2 bases and J shed 4 bases, with 12 bases lying between them. The CDR3 coding sequence is TGTGCCTGGAGTCCCGGGTCTCCCGGGGCCAACGTCCTGACTTTC. Amino acid sequence: CAWSPGSPGANVLTF.

The chain has TRBV6-2 or TRBV6-3 and TRBJ2-3; D perhaps matches TRBD1 (6 bases). CDR3 length equals 15 residues. Germline V gene data show CDR1 as MNHEY and CDR2 as SVGEGT. The V and J ends lost 4 bases and 0 bases respectively, with 11 bases between them. The chain's CDR3 is CASSWAGDSTDTQYF. For the CDR3, the DNA is TGTGCCAGCAGTTGGGCAGGGGATAGCACAGATACGCAGTATTTT.

The genes are TRBV18 and TRBJ2-3, with TRBD2 identical over 13 bases. The CDR3 is 15 residues long. Per the germline V gene, CDR1 is KGHSH and CDR2 is LQKENI. After removal of 3 bases from V and 6 bases from J, the junction contained 3 bases not matched to a gene. This chain's CDR3 is CASSPRLAGGDTQYF. CDR3 in DNA: TGTGCCAGCTCACCGAGACTAGCGGGAGGTGATACGCAGTATTTT. The full variable domain, its missing parts supplied by reference TRBV18 and TRBJ2-3, is NAGVMQNPRHLVRRRGQEARLRCSPMKGHSHVYWYRQLPEEGLKFMVYLQKENIIDESGMPKERFSAEFPKEGPSILRIQQVVRGDSAAYFCASSPRLAGGDTQYFGPGTRLTVL.

This chain uses TRBV6-2 or TRBV6-3 with TRBJ1-5; a weak D match, TRBD1 (6 bases). Germline loops: CDR1 MNHEY, CDR2 SVGEGT. V was pared by 5 bases and J by 4 bases, with 24 bases between. The CDR3 is 18 residues long. The CDR3 coding sequence is TGTGCCAGCAGTACGACTCCTCATGGGAGGGGGTGGAATCAGCCCCAGCATTTT. It encodes CASSTTPHGRGWNQPQHF.

The chain couples TRBV7-3 to TRBJ2-3; 8 bases fit TRBD2. Germline trimming cut 10 bases from V and 6 bases from J; bases unmatched to any gene: 18. The CDR3 consists of 16 residues. Germline assignment: CDR1 SGHTA and CDR2 FQGTGA. DNA of the CDR3: TGTGCCACATCGCGCGGGAGGACGGGAGGATTGGATACGCAGTATTTT. This sequence encodes CATSRGRTGGLDTQYF.

CDR3 sequence: CASRAGQGFQETQYF. The CDR3 nucleotides read TGTGCCAGCAGGGCGGGACAGGGGTTCCAAGAGACCCAGTACTTC. The genes are TRBV28 and TRBJ2-5, with 10 bases aligning to TRBD1. V trimming: 6 bases; J trimming: 1 base; junction bases outside the gene matches: 5. This CDR3 is built from 15 residues. Per the germline V gene, CDR1 is MDHEN and CDR2 is SYDVKM. Looking up the rest from reference TRBV28 and TRBJ2-5 gives the full variable domain: DVKVTQSSRYLVKRTGEKVFLECVQDMDHENMFWYRQDPGLGLRLIYFSYDVKMKEKGDIPEGYSVSREKKERFSLILESASTNQTSMYLCASRAGQGFQETQYFGPGTRLLVL.

This clone was found once. CDR3 in amino acids: CASSPPGQGREKLFF. In DNA, the CDR3 is TGTGCCAGCTCACCACCGGGACAGGGGCGTGAAAAACTGTTTTTT. The chain uses TRBV18 and TRBJ1-4; the match to TRBD1 covers 10 bases. CDR1 KGHSH and CDR2 LQKENI come from the germline V gene. This CDR3 is built from 15 residues. The J segment lost 7 bases and the V segment lost 0 bases, leaving 2 bases of the junction unmatched.

The chain has TRBV27 and TRBJ1-1; a possible D gene is TRBD1 (5 bases). Deletions cut 6 bases from V and 1 base from J, with 15 bases between. Looked up from germline, CDR1 is MNHEY and CDR2 is SMNVEV (reference sequence). The CDR3 loop spans 15 amino acids. CDR3 region: CASSRGIGGNTEAFF. CDR3 DNA: TGTGCCAGCAGCCGGGGGATAGGAGGGAACACTGAAGCTTTCTTT.

This clone has a single count. This chain uses TRBV24-1 with TRBJ2-3; 8 positions agree with TRBD1. Trimming removed 4 bases from V and 4 bases from J; junction bases left unmatched: 12. The CDR3 has 17 residues. Germline loops: CDR1 KGHDR, CDR2 SFDVKD. CDR3 nucleotide sequence: TGTGCCACCAGTGACCGGGACAGGCCAGTTGGGGCAGATACGCAGTATTTT. Its protein product is CATSDRDRPVGADTQYF.

The rearrangement joins TRBV6-4 to TRBJ2-5; D possibly corresponds to TRBD1 (6 bases). The CDR3 consists of 18 residues. V lost 0 bases to trimming and J lost 5 bases, with 22 bases between them. CDR1 and CDR2 from the germline V gene are MRHNA and SNTAGT. The CDR3 coding sequence is TGTGCCAGCAGTGACTCCACAGGGAGAGGCAGGAGGAGTGAGACCCAGTACTTC. Amino acid sequence: CASSDSTGRGRRSETQYF.

The chain carries TRBV7-2 and TRBJ1-3, with 8 bases fitting TRBD1. The CDR3 length is 15 residues. The V gene end was trimmed by 5 bases and the J gene end by 1 base; junction bases not matched to a gene: 4. Germline V gives CDR1 SGHTA, CDR2 FQGNSA. The CDR3: CASSINRGSGNTIYF. The CDR3 DNA reads as TGTGCCAGCAGCATTAACAGGGGGTCTGGAAACACCATATATTTT.

This chain joins TRBV11-1 and TRBJ2-7, with D unclear. Germline CDR1 reads SGHAT; CDR2 reads FQDESV (reference sequence). The V end lost 4 bases, the J end lost 2 bases, and 9 bases lay between the germline ends. This CDR3 region has 13 residues. CDR3 DNA sequence: TGTGCCAGCAGCTCATTTAAGCCCTACGAGCAGTACTTC. It encodes CASSSFKPYEQYF.

The rearrangement links TRBV5-1 to TRBJ2-3, with D unresolved. The V end lost 0 bases, the J end lost 0 bases, and 8 bases lay between the germline ends. The CDR3 totals 15 residues. Per germline, CDR1 SGHRS and CDR2 YFSETQ. The CDR3 spells CASSLDRASTDTQYF. CDR3 bases: TGCGCCAGCAGCTTGGACCGCGCTAGCACAGATACGCAGTATTTT. Based on the CDR3 plus reference TRBV5-1 and TRBJ2-3, the full variable domain is KAGVTQTPRYLIKTRGQQVTLSCSPISGHRSVSWYQQTPGQGLQFLFEYFSETQRNKGNFPGRFSGRQFSNSRSEMNVSTLELGDSALYLCASSLDRASTDTQYFGPGTRLTVL.

J is TRBJ1-5 and V is TRBV15; maybe TRBD1 (6 bases). The germline V and J ends were trimmed by 9 bases and 5 bases, with 17 bases remaining between them. The CDR3 has 14 residues. Germline V lookup: CDR1 LNHNV, CDR2 YYDKDF (reference sequence). The CDR3 loop is CATAPGQPYQPQHF. The CDR3, as DNA: TGTGCCACAGCACCGGGACAACCCTATCAGCCCCAGCATTTT.

The table lists this clone with a count of one. This chain joins TRBV14 and TRBJ2-3; TRBD2 aligns across 7 bases. Trimming at V came to 1 base and at J to 2 bases, leaving 6 bases not matched to a gene. Per the germline V gene, CDR1 is SGHDN and CDR2 is FVKESK. CDR3 size: 16 residues. CDR3 sequence reads: CASSQGPGLSTDTQYF. CDR3 coding DNA: TGTGCCAGCAGCCAAGGACCGGGACTATCCACAGATACGCAGTATTTT. Variable domain in full (rest from reference TRBV14 and TRBJ2-3): EAGVTQFPSHSVIEKGQTVTLRCDPISGHDNLYWYRRVMGKEIKFLLHFVKESKQDESGMPNNRFLAERTGGTYSTLKVQPAELEDSGVYFCASSQGPGLSTDTQYFGPGTRLTVL.

The chain joins TRBV7-6 to TRBJ2-2; D ambiguous. CDR3 length: 16 residues. Germline loops: CDR1 SGHVS, CDR2 FNYEAQ. With 5 bases removed from V and 0 bases from J, the gap between germline ends came to 13 bases. The CDR3 DNA is TGTGCCAGCAGCCGCCTGGGCTGGCCGAACACCGGGGAGCTGTTTTTT. Translated, it gives CASSRLGWPNTGELFF.

The chain employs TRBV5-1 and TRBJ2-5; tentative D call: TRBD2 (5 bases). This CDR3 spans 13 amino acids. Trimming cost V 2 bases and J 2 bases, with 7 bases left between them. Germline CDR1 reads SGHRS; CDR2 reads YFSETQ. The CDR3 nucleotides are TGCGCCAGCAGCTTCGGCGGGCAAGAGACCCAGTACTTC. It codes for CASSFGGQETQYF. Together with reference TRBV5-1 and TRBJ2-5, the CDR3 gives the full variable domain: KAGVTQTPRYLIKTRGQQVTLSCSPISGHRSVSWYQQTPGQGLQFLFEYFSETQRNKGNFPGRFSGRQFSNSRSEMNVSTLELGDSALYLCASSFGGQETQYFGPGTRLLVL.

The genes are TRBV28 and TRBJ2-1; possible D gene TRBD2, 6 bases. The germline CDR1 and CDR2 sequences are MDHEN and SYDVKM. V lost 8 bases and J lost 0, with 8 bases in between. CDR3 length equals 13 residues. The chain's CDR3 is CASWRDSYNEQFF. CDR3 DNA: TGTGCCAGCTGGCGGGACTCCTACAATGAGCAGTTCTTC.

This chain links TRBV28 with TRBJ2-2; 9 bases are shared with TRBD2. Germline-derived CDR1 and CDR2 are MDHEN and SYDVKM. With 8 bases clipped from V and 0 bases from J, the junction kept 13 bases outside the gene matches. The CDR3 contains 18 residues. CDR3 loop: CASANVLAGPPNTGELFF. The CDR3 DNA sequence: TGTGCCAGCGCCAACGTTCTAGCGGGACCACCGAACACCGGGGAGCTGTTTTTT.

V and J are TRBV29-1 and TRBJ2-3; a weak D match, TRBD2 (6 bases). CDR3 length: 15 residues. Trimming cost V 3 bases and J 5 bases, with 18 bases left between them. CDR1 is SQVTM, CDR2 ANQGSEA, per germline. Here the CDR3 DNA reads TGCAGCGTTGACGGCGGTGGAGGGGCGGGAGATACGCAGTATTTT. It encodes CSVDGGGGAGDTQYF.

V gene TRBV24-1 combines with J gene TRBJ2-5; 11 bases line up with TRBD2. CDR1 is KGHDR, CDR2 SFDVKD, per germline. J gave up 5 bases and V 4 bases, and 11 bases lay outside the gene matches. This CDR3 region has 17 residues. The CDR3 bases are TGTGCCACCAGTGAGGGAACTAGCGGGAGATATTCGGAGACCCAGTACTTC. Encoded protein: CATSEGTSGRYSETQYF.

The rearrangement links TRBV29-1 to TRBJ1-4; possibly TRBD1 for D (6 bases). The CDR3 is 13 amino acids. Trimming stripped 7 bases from V and 4 bases from J, with 13 bases between. Germline V gene sequence: CDR1 SQVTM, CDR2 ANQGSEA. CDR3 amino acids: CSAETGLNEKLFF. The CDR3 DNA is TGCAGCGCCGAGACAGGCCTTAATGAAAAACTGTTTTTT. Full variable domain (rest looked up from reference TRBV29-1 and TRBJ1-4): SAVISQKPSRDICQRGTSLTIQCQVDSQVTMMFWYRQQPGQSLTLIATANQGSEATYESGFVIDKFPISRPNLTFSTLTVSNMSPEDSSIYLCSAETGLNEKLFFGSGTQLSVL.

The J gene is TRBJ1-5, the V gene TRBV27; the D gene is possibly TRBD1 (5 bases). The CDR3 spans 14 residues. Trimming stripped 6 bases from V and 1 base from J, with 10 bases between. CDR1 and CDR2 from the germline V gene are MNHEY and SMNVEV (reference sequence). The CDR3 is CASSVRQSNQPQHF. DNA for the CDR3: TGTGCCAGCAGCGTACGACAGAGCAATCAGCCCCAGCATTTT.

The chain carries TRBV30 and TRBJ2-7; a weak D match, TRBD1 (5 bases). Trimming took 1 base from V and 3 from J, leaving 13 bases between them. The V gene's germline CDR1 is GTSNPN and CDR2 SVGIG (reference sequence). The CDR3 loop spans 14 amino acids. The CDR3 nucleotides are TGTGCCTGGAGTGAGGGGCCGTTTAACTACGAGCAGTACTTC. Translation gives CAWSEGPFNYEQYF. The whole variable domain, filled in from reference TRBV30 and TRBJ2-7, reads SQTIHQWPATLVQPVGSPLSLECTVEGTSNPNLYWYRQAAGRGLQLLFYSVGIGQISSEVPQNLSASRPQDRQFILSSKKLLLSDSGFYLCAWSEGPFNYEQYFGPGTRLTVT.

CDR3 sequence reads: CASSGGGSSYNSPLHF. CDR3 nucleotides: TGTGCCAGCAGCGGTGGGGGGAGCTCCTATAATTCACCCCTCCACTTT. This chain uses TRBV9 with TRBJ1-6; TRBD1 might be the D (5 bases). The CDR3 is 16 amino acids. V was cut by 3 bases and J by 0 bases, with 10 bases left in between. Per germline, CDR1 SGDLS and CDR2 YYNGEE.